Listed below are T cell receptor beta chains from one sample, sequenced in a study of spatial heterogeneity in lung cancer. Each CDR3 protein gets one entry after TCRdb re-called the 5' RACE reads with MiXCR. The table lists 30,000 to 40,000 distinct CDR3 sequences, around 5.2% of them singletons, with approximately 25% in the top ten. The starting material was PBMCs, obtained at surgery. Receptors originate from a female donor with early-stage non-small cell lung cancer. CDR3s include the opening cysteine and the closing phenylalanine or tryptophan. The order of the fields is CDR3 protein, CDR3 DNA, D gene, V gene, clone size, J gene. D genes are given only for firm matches. Not all rows give a size; the values are once, few, many and, for expanded clones, a class.

CATSQTGNLVLTEAFF TGCGCCACTTCCCAGACAGGGAACCTAGTTTTGACTGAAGCTTTCTTT TRBD1 TRBV5-1 many TRBJ1-1
CASSFFSGGPDTQYF TGTGCCAGCAGTTTCTTTAGCGGGGGGCCAGATACGCAGTATTTT TRBD2 TRBV12-3/TRBV12-4 . TRBJ2-3
CAISERGAQNTEAFF TGTGCCATCAGTGAGAGGGGGGCCCAGAACACTGAAGCTTTCTTT . TRBV10-3 many TRBJ1-1
CAISESLAGPYEQYF TGTGCCATCAGTGAGTCACTAGCGGGCCCCTACGAGCAGTACTTC TRBD2 TRBV10-3 many TRBJ2-7
CASSFGQPTDTQYF TGTGCCAGCAGTTTTGGACAGCCCACAGATACGCAGTATTTT . TRBV12-3/TRBV12-4 . TRBJ2-3
CASSVTSTDTQYF TGCGCCAGCAGCGTAACCTCCACAGATACGCAGTATTTT . TRBV5-1 many TRBJ2-3
CSAYPTGGEKLFF TGCAGTGCTTACCCGACAGGGGGCGAAAAACTGTTTTTT TRBD1 TRBV20-1 many TRBJ1-4
CASSFRSSTDTQYF TGCGCCAGCAGCTTCAGATCCAGCACAGATACGCAGTATTTT . TRBV5-1 . TRBJ2-3
CASSWDGPYEQYF TGCGCCAGCAGCTGGGACGGCCCCTACGAGCAGTACTTC . TRBV5-1 many TRBJ2-7
CASSTLAGEQFF TGTGCCAGCAGTACGCTAGCGGGTGAGCAGTTCTTC TRBD2 TRBV27 few TRBJ2-1
CASSQSGQGLFEQYF TGTGCCAGCAGCCAAAGCGGACAGGGACTCTTCGAGCAGTACTTC TRBD1 TRBV5-6 many TRBJ2-7
CAWSVKAGALETQYF TGTGCCTGGAGTGTAAAAGCGGGGGCCCTGGAGACCCAGTACTTC TRBD2 TRBV30 many TRBJ2-5
CASRSTDTQYF TGTGCCAGCAGATCCACAGATACGCAGTATTTT . TRBV7-9 many TRBJ2-3
CASRQGRDGYTF TGTGCCAGCAGACAGGGGAGGGATGGCTACACCTTC TRBD1 TRBV6-5 many TRBJ1-2
CASSATGGDQPQHF TGTGCCAGCAGCGCGACAGGGGGAGATCAGCCCCAGCATTTT TRBD1 TRBV7-9 many TRBJ1-5
CASSLQGYDTEAFF TGTGCCAGCAGTTTACAGGGGTACGACACTGAAGCTTTCTTT . TRBV27 many TRBJ1-1
CASSDGPPREGYTF TGTGCCAGCAGTGACGGACCGCCCCGAGAGGGCTACACCTTC . TRBV6-2/TRBV6-3 many TRBJ1-2
CASSQNRLDTQYF TGCGCCAGCAGCCAGAACAGACTGGATACGCAGTATTTT . TRBV4-1 medium-sized TRBJ2-3
CASSYSRGITHEQYF TGTGCCAGCAGTTACTCCAGGGGCATCACGCACGAGCAGTACTTC . TRBV6-5 . TRBJ2-7
CASSPKYEQYF TGTGCCAGCAGCCCTAAGTACGAGCAGTACTTC . TRBV6-6 many TRBJ2-7
CASSPSGQYEQYF TGCGCCAGCAGTCCTTCGGGACAGTACGAGCAGTACTTC TRBD1 TRBV23-1 many TRBJ2-7
CASSPGKGRNTEAFF TGTGCCAGCAGCCCCGGGAAGGGTCGGAACACTGAAGCTTTCTTT . TRBV11-3 . TRBJ1-1
CSVNENTGELFF TGCAGCGTTAATGAGAACACCGGGGAGCTGTTTTTT . TRBV29-1 . TRBJ2-2
CASRRLTGHEQYF TGTGCCAGCAGAAGATTGACAGGCCACGAGCAGTACTTC . TRBV28 many TRBJ2-7
CASSLQAPTHTDTQYF TGTGCCAGCAGCCTTCAAGCGCCTACCCACACAGATACGCAGTATTTT . TRBV7-3 many TRBJ2-3
CASSVGVTNTGELFF TGTGCCAGCAGCGTAGGGGTGACGAACACCGGGGAGCTGTTTTTT . TRBV9 . TRBJ2-2
CASSYSLGQITDTQYF TGTGCCAGCAGTTACTCTTTGGGACAGATCACAGATACGCAGTATTTT TRBD1 TRBV6-5 few TRBJ2-3
CATSRAYSYEQYF TGTGCCACCAGCAGAGCCTACTCCTACGAGCAGTACTTC . TRBV15 . TRBJ2-7
CASSRGLGSYNEQFF TGTGCCAGCAGCCGGGGACTAGGATCCTACAATGAGCAGTTCTTC TRBD2 TRBV7-9 many TRBJ2-1
CASSLRGSGANVLTF TGTGCCAGCAGCCTAAGAGGGTCTGGGGCCAACGTCCTGACTTTC . TRBV12-3/TRBV12-4 . TRBJ2-6
CSARDMVRDYEQYF TGCAGTGCTAGAGATATGGTGAGGGATTACGAGCAGTACTTC . TRBV20-1 many TRBJ2-7
CASSRGQGPIEQYF TGTGCCAGCTCACGGGGACAGGGCCCGATCGAGCAGTACTTC TRBD1 TRBV18 . TRBJ2-7
CASSFKTGSAYEQYF TGTGCCAGCAGCTTCAAGACAGGTTCCGCCTACGAGCAGTACTTC . TRBV11-1 many TRBJ2-7
CASSPISAGNQPQHF TGTGCCAGCAGCCCTATTTCCGCCGGCAATCAGCCCCAGCATTTT . TRBV7-6 . TRBJ1-5
CASSEARTPNAEQFF TGTGCCAGCAGTGAAGCGAGGACACCTAATGCTGAGCAGTTCTTC . TRBV2 many TRBJ2-1
CASTLAQSNTEAFF TGCGCCAGTACCCTGGCACAGTCGAACACTGAAGCTTTCTTT . TRBV5-1 many TRBJ1-1
CASSQSSWANYGYTF TGTGCCAGCAGCCAAAGCTCATGGGCTAACTATGGCTACACCTTC . TRBV7-2 many TRBJ1-2
CASSLVRGGEQYF TGTGCCAGCAGCTTAGTGAGGGGCGGCGAGCAGTACTTC . TRBV7-6 many TRBJ2-7
CASSSPGQGFMDTEAFF TGTGCCAGCAGTTCACCGGGACAGGGTTTCATGGACACTGAAGCTTTCTTT TRBD1 TRBV28 many TRBJ1-1
CASSLSNSYEQYF TGTGCCAGCAGCTTAAGTAATAGTTACGAGCAGTACTTC . TRBV7-6 medium-sized TRBJ2-7
CASSSGGSGGAYNEQFF TGTGCCAGCAGCTCCGGCGGAAGCGGGGGGGCCTACAATGAGCAGTTCTTC TRBD2 TRBV7-2 many TRBJ2-1
CASSLIVTGEQYF TGTGCCAGCAGCTTAATCGTCACTGGGGAGCAGTACTTC . TRBV13 many TRBJ2-7
CASSEPENQPQHF TGTGCCAGCAGTGAGCCAGAGAATCAGCCCCAGCATTTT . TRBV6-2/TRBV6-3 many TRBJ1-5
CASMSRGQTEAFF TGTGCCAGCATGAGCAGGGGGCAAACTGAAGCTTTCTTT TRBD1 TRBV27 many TRBJ1-1
CASSLGGGETQYF TGTGCCAGCAGTCTAGGTGGGGGGGAGACCCAGTACTTC . TRBV28 many TRBJ2-5
CAWSRRDEQYF TGTGCCTGGAGTAGGAGGGACGAGCAGTACTTC . TRBV30 few TRBJ2-7
CASSLQGAPYGYTF TGTGCCAGCAGCTTGCAGGGGGCCCCCTATGGCTACACCTTC TRBD1 TRBV5-6 many TRBJ1-2
CASSEEQAQPQHF TGTGCCAGCAGTGAAGAGCAGGCCCAGCCCCAGCATTTT . TRBV2 . TRBJ1-5
CASSLVKKTLGPGELFF TGTGCCAGCAGCTTAGTGAAGAAAACTTTAGGTCCCGGGGAGCTGTTTTTT . TRBV7-2 . TRBJ2-2
CATAGNTGELFF TGTGCCACAGCCGGGAACACCGGGGAGCTGTTTTTT . TRBV5-4 few TRBJ2-2
CASRPSTGVPEAFF TGTGCCAGCAGACCCTCTACAGGGGTCCCTGAAGCTTTCTTT TRBD1 TRBV2 few TRBJ1-1
CASSLVQGTQYF TGTGCCAGCAGCTTGGTTCAAGGCACGCAGTATTTT . TRBV5-6 many TRBJ2-3
CASSLLGENTEAFF TGCGCCAGCAGCCTTCTGGGGGAGAACACTGAAGCTTTCTTT . TRBV5-1 many TRBJ1-1
CASSPLTGAGETQYF TGTGCCAGCAGCCCCCTGACAGGGGCGGGGGAGACCCAGTACTTC TRBD1 TRBV7-9 . TRBJ2-5
CASSPTGSSGNTIYF TGTGCCAGCAGCCCGACAGGGAGCTCTGGAAACACCATATATTTT TRBD1 TRBV6-6 many TRBJ1-3
CASSSTSGSYNEQFF TGTGCCAGCAGCTCTACTAGCGGCTCCTACAATGAGCAGTTCTTC TRBD2 TRBV12-3/TRBV12-4 many TRBJ2-1
CASSLSRGLAGANVLTF TGCGCCAGCAGCTTGAGCAGGGGGCTGGCTGGGGCCAACGTCCTGACTTTC TRBD1 TRBV5-1 few TRBJ2-6
CASSLDSGSDTQYF TGCGCCAGCAGCTTGGACTCGGGGTCAGATACGCAGTATTTT . TRBV5-1 many TRBJ2-3
CATSRALGKQETQYF TGTGCCACCAGCAGGGCCCTCGGGAAACAAGAGACCCAGTACTTC . TRBV15 many TRBJ2-5